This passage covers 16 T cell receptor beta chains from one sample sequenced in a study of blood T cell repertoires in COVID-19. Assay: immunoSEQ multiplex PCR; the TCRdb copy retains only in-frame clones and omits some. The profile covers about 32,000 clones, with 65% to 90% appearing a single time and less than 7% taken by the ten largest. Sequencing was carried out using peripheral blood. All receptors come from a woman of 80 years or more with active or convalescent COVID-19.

DNA for the CDR3: TGTGCCAGCAGCTTAGCCCCCGGGTCTGGAAACACCATATATTTT. Residues: CASSLAPGSGNTIYF. The V call is TRBV7-2, the J call TRBJ1-3, with D hard to call. This CDR3 contains 15 residues. V gave up 0 bases and J gave up 1 base, with 7 bases separating them. Per germline, CDR1 SGHTA and CDR2 FQGNSA. Full variable domain (missing parts from reference TRBV7-2 and TRBJ1-3): GAGVSQSPSNKVTEKGKDVELRCDPISGHTALYWYRQSLGQGLEFLIYFQGNSAPDKSGLPSDRFSAERTGGSVSTLTIQRTQQEDSAVYLCASSLAPGSGNTIYFGEGSWLTVV.

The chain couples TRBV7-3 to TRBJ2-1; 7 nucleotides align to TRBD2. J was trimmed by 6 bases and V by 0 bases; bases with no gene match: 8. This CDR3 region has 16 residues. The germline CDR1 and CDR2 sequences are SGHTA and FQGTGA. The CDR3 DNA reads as TGTGCCAGCAGCTTAACGCGGGACTACCCTCCCAATGAGCAGTTCTTC. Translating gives CASSLTRDYPPNEQFF.

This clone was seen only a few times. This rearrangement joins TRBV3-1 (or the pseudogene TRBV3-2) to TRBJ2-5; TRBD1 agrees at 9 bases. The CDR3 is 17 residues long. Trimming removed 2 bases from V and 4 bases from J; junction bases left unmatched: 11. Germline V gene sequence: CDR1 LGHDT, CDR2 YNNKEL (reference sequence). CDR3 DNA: TGTGCCAGCAGCCAATTAAAACAGGGGGCAGGCGGAGAGACCCAGTACTTC. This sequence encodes CASSQLKQGAGGETQYF.

CDR3 in DNA: TGTGCCTGGAGTCGGAGGGGGACAGGGATAGGGGAGCTGTTTTTT. Encoded protein: CAWSRRGTGIGELFF. This chain uses TRBV30 with TRBJ2-2; 9 bases fit TRBD1. This CDR3 is 15 amino acids long. Germline V gene data show CDR1 as GTSNPN and CDR2 as SVGIG (reference sequence). V lost 2 bases to trimming and J lost 8 bases; unmatched junction nucleotides: 9. The full variable domain, rest sourced from reference TRBV30 and TRBJ2-2, is SQTIHQWPATLVQPVGSPLSLECTVEGTSNPNLYWYRQAAGRGLQLLFYSVGIGQISSEVPQNLSASRPQDRQFILSSKKLLLSDSGFYLCAWSRRGTGIGELFFGEGSRLTVL.

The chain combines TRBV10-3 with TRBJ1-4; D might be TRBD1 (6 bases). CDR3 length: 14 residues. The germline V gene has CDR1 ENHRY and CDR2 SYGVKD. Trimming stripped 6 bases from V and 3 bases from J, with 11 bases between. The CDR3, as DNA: TGTGCCATCAGGTCGGACAGACCTAATGAAAAACTGTTTTTT. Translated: CAIRSDRPNEKLFF.

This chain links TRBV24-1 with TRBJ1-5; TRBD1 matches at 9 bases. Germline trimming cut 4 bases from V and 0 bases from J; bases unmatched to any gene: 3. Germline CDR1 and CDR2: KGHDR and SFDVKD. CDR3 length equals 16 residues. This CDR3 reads CATSDRTGDSNQPQHF. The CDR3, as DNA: TGTGCCACCAGTGACAGGACAGGGGATAGCAATCAGCCCCAGCATTTT.

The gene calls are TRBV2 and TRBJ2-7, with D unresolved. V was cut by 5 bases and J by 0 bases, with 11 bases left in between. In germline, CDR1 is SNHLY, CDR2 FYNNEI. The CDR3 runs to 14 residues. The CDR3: CASSSRLSSYEQYF. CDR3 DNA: TGTGCCAGCAGTTCCCGTTTGAGCTCCTACGAGCAGTACTTC.

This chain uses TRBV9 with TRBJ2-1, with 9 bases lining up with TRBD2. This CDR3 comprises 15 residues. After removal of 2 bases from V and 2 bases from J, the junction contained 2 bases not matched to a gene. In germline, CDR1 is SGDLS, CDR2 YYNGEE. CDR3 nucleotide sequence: TGTGCCAGCAGCGTTCAGCGGGGGGCCTACAATGAGCAGTTCTTC. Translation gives CASSVQRGAYNEQFF.

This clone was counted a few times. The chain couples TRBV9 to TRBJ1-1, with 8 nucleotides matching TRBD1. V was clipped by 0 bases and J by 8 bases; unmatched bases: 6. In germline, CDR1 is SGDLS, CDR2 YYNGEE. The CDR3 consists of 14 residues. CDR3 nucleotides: TGTGCCAGCAGCGTAGACGACAGGGGAAAAGAAGCTTTCTTT. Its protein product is CASSVDDRGKEAFF.

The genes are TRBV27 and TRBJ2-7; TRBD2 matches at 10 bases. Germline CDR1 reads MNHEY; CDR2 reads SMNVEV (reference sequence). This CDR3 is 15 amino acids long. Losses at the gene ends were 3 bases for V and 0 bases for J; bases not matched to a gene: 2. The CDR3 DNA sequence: TGTGCCAGCAGTTTTCAGCGGGAGGGCTCCTACGAGCAGTACTTC. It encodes CASSFQREGSYEQYF.

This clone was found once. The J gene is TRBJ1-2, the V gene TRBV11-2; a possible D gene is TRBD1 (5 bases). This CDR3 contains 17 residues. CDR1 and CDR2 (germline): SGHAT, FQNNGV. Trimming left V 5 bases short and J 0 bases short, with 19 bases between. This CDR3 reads CASSQTGTTTSNYGYTF. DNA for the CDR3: TGTGCCAGCAGCCAAACGGGGACTACTACGTCTAACTATGGCTACACCTTC.

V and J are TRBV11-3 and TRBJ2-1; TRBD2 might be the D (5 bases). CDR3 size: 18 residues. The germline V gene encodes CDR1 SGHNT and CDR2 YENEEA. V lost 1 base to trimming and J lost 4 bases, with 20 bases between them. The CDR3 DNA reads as TGTGCCAGCAGCTTAGGACTCCCAGGTCTAGCCAGGTACAATGAGCAGTTCTTC. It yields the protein CASSLGLPGLARYNEQFF.

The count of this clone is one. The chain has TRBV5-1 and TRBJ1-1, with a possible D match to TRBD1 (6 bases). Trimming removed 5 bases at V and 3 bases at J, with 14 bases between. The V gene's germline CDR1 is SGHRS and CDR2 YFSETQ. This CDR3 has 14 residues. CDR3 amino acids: CASSINRVDTEAFF. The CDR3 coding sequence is TGCGCCAGCAGTATAAACAGGGTAGACACTGAAGCTTTCTTT.

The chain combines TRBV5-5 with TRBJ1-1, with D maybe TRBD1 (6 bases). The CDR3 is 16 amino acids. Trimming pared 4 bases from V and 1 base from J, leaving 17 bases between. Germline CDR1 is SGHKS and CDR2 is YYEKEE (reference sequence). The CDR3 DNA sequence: TGTGCCAGCAGCCCTAGAGGCCCGACAGGGAACACTGAAGCTTTCTTT. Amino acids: CASSPRGPTGNTEAFF.

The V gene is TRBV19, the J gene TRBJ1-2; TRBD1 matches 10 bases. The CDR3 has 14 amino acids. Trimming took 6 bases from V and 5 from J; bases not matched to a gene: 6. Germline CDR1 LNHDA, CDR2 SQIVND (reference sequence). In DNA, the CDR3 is TGTGCCAGTAGCCCGGGACAGGGGAGATATGGCTACACCTTC. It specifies CASSPGQGRYGYTF.

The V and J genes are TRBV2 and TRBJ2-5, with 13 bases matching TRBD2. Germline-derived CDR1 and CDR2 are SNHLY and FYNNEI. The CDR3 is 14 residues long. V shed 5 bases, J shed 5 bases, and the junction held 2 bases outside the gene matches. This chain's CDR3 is CASSPGLAGETQYF. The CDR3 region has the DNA TGTGCCAGCAGTCCGGGACTAGCGGGGGAGACCCAGTACTTC.